This entry features one TCR beta chain sequence. The antigen is not known. The data were obtained in a study of identical twins. The CDR3 length is 15 residues. V was trimmed by 2 bases and J by 2 bases, leaving 12 bases between them. Using its own MiXCR run on the 5' RACE reads, TCRdb lists one record per CDR3 protein. Of under 900,000 distinct CDR3 sequences in the sample, approximately 18% were seen once. Points from the study as a whole: Rather than following the same donors, the conclusions depended on cross-sectional statistical analysis. A partial confounding effect on zero-insertion analyses could come from invariant MAIT and iNKT cells.

These data also formed part of another study, on T cells expressing NK-cell markers. As reported in that work: The CD3+CD56-NKG2C+ fraction of several donors was likewise dominated by these clonotypes.

Sequenced sample: PBMCs. The TCR was taken from a woman under 30 in good health. V and J are TRBV12-3 or TRBV12-4 and TRBJ1-2, with D unresolved. In DNA form, the CDR3 reads TGTGCCAGCAGTTTACAAGGTATGGAGAACTATGGCTACACCTTC. Translation: CASSLQGMENYGYTF.